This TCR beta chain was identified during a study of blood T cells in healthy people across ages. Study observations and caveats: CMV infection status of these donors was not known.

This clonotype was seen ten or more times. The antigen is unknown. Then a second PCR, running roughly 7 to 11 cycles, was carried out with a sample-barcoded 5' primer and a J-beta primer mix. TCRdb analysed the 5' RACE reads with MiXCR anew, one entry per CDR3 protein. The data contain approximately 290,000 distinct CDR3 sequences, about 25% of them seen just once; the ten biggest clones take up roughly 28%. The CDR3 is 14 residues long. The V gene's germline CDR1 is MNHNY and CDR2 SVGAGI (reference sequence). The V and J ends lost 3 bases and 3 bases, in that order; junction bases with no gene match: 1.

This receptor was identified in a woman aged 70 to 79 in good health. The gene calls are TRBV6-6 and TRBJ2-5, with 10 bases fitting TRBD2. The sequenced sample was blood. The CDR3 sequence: CASSYGLAEETQYF. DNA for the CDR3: TGTGCCAGCAGTTATGGACTAGCGGAAGAGACCCAGTACTTC.